This T cell receptor beta chain appears in the sequencing data of a study of metastatic and nonmetastatic thyroid tumors. MiXCR was used by TCRdb to re-call the PCR reads. The sample carries some 41,000 clones, about 14% recorded once. This clone was detected only a few times. Patients underwent thyroid surgery, and none had received any treatment before it. This TCR was recovered from a female donor with papillary thyroid cancer or a benign thyroid nodule (not recorded which). Some clones in this sample may be carry-over from other donors' samples. Material for sequencing was blood.

CDR3 nucleotide sequence: TGTGCCAGCAGTTCCCTCAGGGTGCTCGGGAGTGAAGCTTTCTTT. Amino acid sequence: CASSSLRVLGSEAFF. V is TRBV28 and J is TRBJ1-1; tentatively, D is TRBD1 (5 bases). The germline V gene has CDR1 MDHEN and CDR2 SYDVKM. The CDR3 consists of 15 residues. Trimming took 4 bases from V and 7 from J, leaving 19 bases between them.